A single sample is the source of the 27 T cell receptor beta chains below, sequenced in a study of blood T cell repertoires in COVID-19. Sequencing was performed with immunoSEQ multiplex PCR; in TCRdb, only in-frame clones are kept and a portion is missing. The table lists about 120,000 clones, approximately 92% of them singletons. Source material: peripheral blood. The receptor source for this set is a man in his 70s with active or convalescent COVID-19.

V gene TRBV7-9 combines with J gene TRBJ2-5, with 10 bases matching TRBD1. V lost 5 bases and J lost 9; bases outside the gene matches: 15. The CDR3 is 16 amino acids. Germline CDR1 is SEHNR and CDR2 is FQNEAQ (reference sequence). In DNA form, the CDR3 reads TGTGCCAGCAGCCAGCTCAGGACAGGGGGTTATGGAGCCCAGTACTTC. Translation: CASSQLRTGGYGAQYF. The whole variable domain, filled in from reference TRBV7-9 and TRBJ2-5, reads DTGVSQNPRHKITKRGQNVTFRCDPISEHNRLYWYRQTLGQGPEFLTYFQNEAQLEKSRLLSDRFSAERPKGSFSTLEIQRTEQGDSAMYLCASSQLRTGGYGAQYFGPGTRLLVL.

The chain recombines TRBV18 with TRBJ2-5; D is unclear. The CDR3 contains 13 residues. Germline V gene data show CDR1 as KGHSH and CDR2 as LQKENI. V was cut by 3 bases and J by 4 bases, with 9 bases left in between. CDR3 DNA: TGTGCCAGCTCACCGCAAACGGTAGAGACCCAGTACTTC. Its protein is CASSPQTVETQYF.

This clone is a singleton in its sample. The chain links TRBV27 to TRBJ1-2; 7 bases are a match to TRBD1. V shed 5 bases, J shed 8 bases, and the junction held 5 bases outside the gene matches. The germline CDR1 and CDR2 sequences are MNHEY and SMNVEV (reference sequence). The CDR3 loop spans 12 amino acids. The CDR3 coding sequence is TGTGCCAGCAGTCCTCAGGGGGGCGGCTACACCTTC. Residues: CASSPQGGGYTF.

The chain links TRBV7-9 to TRBJ2-3; the D gene is possibly TRBD2 (5 bases). Germline CDR1 and CDR2: SEHNR and FQNEAQ (reference sequence). The length of the CDR3 is 12 residues. V lost 6 bases, J lost 6 bases, and 10 bases lay in between. The CDR3 sequence is CASRSTGDTQYF. The CDR3 DNA follows: TGTGCCAGCAGATCGACGGGGGATACGCAGTATTTT.

This chain uses TRBV7-2 with TRBJ2-2; D gene uncertain. CDR3 length equals 14 residues. The ends were cut back, 5 bases at V and 7 bases at J, with 14 bases in the middle. Germline CDR1 reads SGHTA; CDR2 reads FQGNSA. DNA of the CDR3: TGTGCCAGCAGCACTCCCGGGTCGGTCGGGGAGCTGTTTTTT. This gives the protein CASSTPGSVGELFF.

This clone occurred a few times. The genes are TRBV2 and TRBJ2-4; D gene ambiguous. V was cut by 7 bases and J by 1 base, with 11 bases left in between. The CDR3 has 14 amino acids. CDR1 SNHLY and CDR2 FYNNEI come from the germline V gene. As DNA, the CDR3 is TGTGCCAGCATCCCTCCTCGGGCCAAAAACATTCAGTACTTC. Its translation is CASIPPRAKNIQYF.

The V gene is TRBV28, the J gene TRBJ1-2; 7 bases fit TRBD1. The trim removed 5 bases at V and 8 bases at J, leaving 8 bases unmatched. Germline V gives CDR1 MDHEN, CDR2 SYDVKM. The CDR3 has 13 amino acids. DNA for the CDR3: TGTGCCAGCAGTCCCCTTACAGGGGAAGGCTACACCTTC. As protein: CASSPLTGEGYTF.

The rearrangement uses TRBV11-2 and TRBJ1-1; possibly TRBD1 for D (6 bases). The CDR3 spans 15 residues. Deletions cut 2 bases from V and 1 base from J, with 11 bases between. Germline values: CDR1 SGHAT, CDR2 FQNNGV. In DNA form, the CDR3 reads TGTGCCAGCAGCTTATTCCAGGGGCAGAACACTGAAGCTTTCTTT. The encoded protein is CASSLFQGQNTEAFF.

DNA for the CDR3: TGTGCCAGCAGCTTAAGCCTTATACCCTACGAGCAGTACTTC. Translating it yields CASSLSLIPYEQYF. The rearrangement links TRBV7-2 to TRBJ2-7; D unclear. The V end was cut by 2 bases, the J end by 2 bases, with 10 bases between. Germline lookup yields CDR1 SGHTA and CDR2 FQGNSA. The CDR3 runs to 14 residues.

The rearrangement uses TRBV23-1 and TRBJ2-3; TRBD2 matches 10 bases. TRBV23-1 qualifies as an ORF whose function is uncertain. The CDR3 is made up of 14 amino acids. Trimming cost V 9 bases and J 5 bases; bases outside gene matches: 8. The CDR3 nucleotides are TGCGCCAGTGCGGGGGGACTAGCGTTAGATACGCAGTATTTT. Translation gives CASAGGLALDTQYF.

The rearrangement uses TRBV10-2 and TRBJ2-7; the D gene is possibly TRBD2 (6 bases). Trimming removed 0 bases at V and 3 bases at J, with 9 bases between. CDR1 and CDR2 (germline): WSHSY, SAAADI. There are 14 residues in the CDR3. CDR3 amino acids: CASSESGGSYEQYF. CDR3 coding DNA: TGCGCCAGCAGTGAGTCCGGAGGGAGCTACGAGCAGTACTTC.

The rearrangement links TRBV27 to TRBJ1-1, with 10 bases matching TRBD1. The CDR3 covers 15 residues. Germline V CDR1 and CDR2: MNHEY, SMNVEV (reference sequence). V shed 7 bases and J 1 base; nucleotides not matched to a gene: 6. The CDR3 sequence: CASNKWDRGNTEAFF. CDR3 bases: TGTGCCAGCAATAAATGGGACAGGGGGAACACTGAAGCTTTCTTT.

The chain has TRBV6-5 and TRBJ2-7; 7 bases align to TRBD2. The CDR3 has 16 residues. The trim removed 2 bases at V and 2 bases at J, leaving 9 bases unmatched. Germline CDR1 is MNHEY and CDR2 is SVGAGI. CDR3 DNA: TGTGCCAGCAGTTACGACGTTGCGGGAGTAACCTACGAGCAGTACTTC. Translating it yields CASSYDVAGVTYEQYF.

J is TRBJ2-1 and V is TRBV6-5; the match to TRBD1 covers 9 bases. J was trimmed by 14 bases and V by 4 bases; bases with no gene match: 12. CDR1 MNHEY and CDR2 SVGAGI come from the germline V gene. The CDR3 totals 14 residues. The CDR3: CASSSPGTGSNKFF. As DNA, the CDR3 is TGTGCCAGCAGTTCCCCCGGGACAGGGTCTAACAAGTTCTTC.

The CDR3: CATSDRAGPGHTEAFF. The CDR3 DNA is TGTGCCACAAGTGACAGGGCAGGGCCGGGTCACACTGAAGCTTTCTTT. The rearrangement links TRBV10-3 to TRBJ1-1, with 7 nucleotides matching TRBD1. In germline, CDR1 is ENHRY, CDR2 SYGVKD. V dropped 10 bases and J dropped 3; count of bases not matched to a gene: 17. The CDR3 length is 16 residues.

This chain uses TRBV7-2 with TRBJ1-6; 9 bases agree with TRBD1. Germline V gene lookup returns CDR1 SGHTA and CDR2 FQGNSA. Losses at the gene ends were 4 bases for V and 10 bases for J; bases not matched to a gene: 8. The CDR3 spans 15 residues. CDR3: CASSWETGGNSPLHF. The CDR3 DNA is TGTGCCAGCAGCTGGGAGACAGGGGGTAACTCACCCCTCCACTTT.

The chain uses TRBV7-9 and TRBJ1-4; D not certain. CDR3 length: 13 residues. The V and J ends lost 5 bases and 8 bases respectively, with 12 bases between them. In germline, CDR1 is SEHNR, CDR2 FQNEAQ (reference sequence). CDR3 region: CASSLNGGEKLFF. The CDR3 bases are TGTGCCAGCAGCCTAAACGGCGGAGAAAAACTGTTTTTT.

The gene calls are TRBV28 and TRBJ1-6; no firm D call. The V end was cut by 2 bases, the J end by 7 bases, with 3 bases between. The CDR3 spans 12 residues. Germline V gives CDR1 MDHEN, CDR2 SYDVKM. CDR3 sequence reads: CASSLGNSPLHF. In DNA form, the CDR3 reads TGTGCCAGCAGTTTAGGCAATTCACCCCTCCACTTT.

V usage is TRBV11-2 and J usage is TRBJ1-3; D not resolved. V was trimmed by 5 bases and J by 0 bases, leaving 11 bases between them. This CDR3 contains 15 residues. Per the germline V gene, CDR1 is SGHAT and CDR2 is FQNNGV. This CDR3 reads CASSKQVISGNTIYF. The DNA for the CDR3 is TGTGCCAGCAGCAAGCAAGTCATCTCTGGAAACACCATATATTTT.

The rearrangement joins TRBV7-8 to TRBJ2-7; no reliable D call. V was clipped by 8 bases and J by 5 bases, with 13 bases between them. CDR3 size: 12 residues. CDR1 is SGHVS, CDR2 FQNEAQ, per germline. CDR3 coding DNA: TGTGCCAGCGCCCCATCTACCCACGAGCAGTACTTC. It yields the protein CASAPSTHEQYF.

The rearrangement uses TRBV5-1 and TRBJ1-4; 11 bases agree with TRBD1. Germline V gene sequence: CDR1 SGHRS, CDR2 YFSETQ. CDR3 length: 15 amino acids. The ends lost 5 bases at V and 7 bases at J; junction bases unmatched: 7. This CDR3 reads CASSYGGTGGEKLFF. The DNA for the CDR3 is TGCGCCAGCAGTTATGGTGGGACAGGGGGTGAAAAACTGTTTTTT.

The chain couples TRBV28 to TRBJ1-2; D perhaps matches TRBD1 (5 bases). V gave up 7 bases and J gave up 5 bases, with 17 bases separating them. The CDR3 extends over 14 amino acids. Germline CDR1 reads MDHEN; CDR2 reads SYDVKM. In nucleotides, the CDR3 is TGTGCCAGCATGGGGGGAGGAATCCCATATGGCTACACCTTC. Its protein is CASMGGGIPYGYTF.

V is TRBV10-2 and J is TRBJ2-7; 8 positions match TRBD2. Trimming at V came to 4 bases and at J to 0 bases, leaving 11 bases not matched to a gene. There are 17 residues in the CDR3. CDR1 and CDR2 from the germline V gene are WSHSY and SAAADI. The CDR3 DNA follows: TGCGCCAGCAGTGTAAAGGCGGGAGGCCTTAGCTCCTACGAGCAGTACTTC. Translating it yields CASSVKAGGLSSYEQYF.

The rearrangement joins TRBV9 to TRBJ2-1; 14 nucleotides line up with TRBD2. The V gene end was trimmed by 9 bases and the J gene end by 8 bases; junction bases not matched to a gene: 7. The CDR3 is made up of 14 amino acids. Germline CDR1 SGDLS, CDR2 YYNGEE. The DNA for the CDR3 is TGTGCCACCTCGACTAGCGGGAGGGGGGATGAGCAGTTCTTC. It yields the protein CATSTSGRGDEQFF.

The V and J genes are TRBV19 and TRBJ2-5; tentative D call: TRBD2 (6 bases). This CDR3 is 14 amino acids long. Trimming stripped 6 bases from V and 4 bases from J, with 15 bases between. Germline V gene lookup returns CDR1 LNHDA and CDR2 SQIVND (reference sequence). DNA of the CDR3: TGTGCCAGTAGACCCTCCGGGACTCCAGAGACCCAGTACTTC. It translates to CASRPSGTPETQYF.

V gene TRBV18 combines with J gene TRBJ2-2; 7 bases fit TRBD1. The CDR3 length is 15 residues. CDR1 is KGHSH, CDR2 LQKENI, per germline. V lost 5 bases to trimming and J lost 3 bases; unmatched junction nucleotides: 6. The CDR3 DNA is TGTGCCAGCTCAGTCGGACAGGCAGACACCGGGGAGCTGTTTTTT. Protein: CASSVGQADTGELFF.

The chain couples TRBV14 to TRBJ1-2; D call uncertain. Trimming removed 1 base from V and 4 bases from J, with 13 bases in between. The CDR3 is 15 residues long. Germline V gene lookup returns CDR1 SGHDN and CDR2 FVKESK. CDR3 bases: TGTGCCAGCAGCCAAGGTAGCCGGAAAGGCTATGGCTACACCTTC. This codes for CASSQGSRKGYGYTF.